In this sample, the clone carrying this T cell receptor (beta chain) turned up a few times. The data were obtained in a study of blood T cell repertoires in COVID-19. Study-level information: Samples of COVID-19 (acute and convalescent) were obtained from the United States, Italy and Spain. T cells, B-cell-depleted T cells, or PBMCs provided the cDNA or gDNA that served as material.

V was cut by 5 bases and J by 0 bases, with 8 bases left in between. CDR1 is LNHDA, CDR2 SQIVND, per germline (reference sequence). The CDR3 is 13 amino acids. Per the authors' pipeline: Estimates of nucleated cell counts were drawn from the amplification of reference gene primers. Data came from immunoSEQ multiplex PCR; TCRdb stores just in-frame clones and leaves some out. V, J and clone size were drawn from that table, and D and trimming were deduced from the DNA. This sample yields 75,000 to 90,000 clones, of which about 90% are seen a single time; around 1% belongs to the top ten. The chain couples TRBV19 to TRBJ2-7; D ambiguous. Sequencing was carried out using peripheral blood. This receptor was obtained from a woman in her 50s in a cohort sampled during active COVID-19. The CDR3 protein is CASSPASSYEQYF. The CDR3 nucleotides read TGTGCCAGTAGTCCGGCTAGCTCCTACGAGCAGTACTTC.